This T cell receptor beta chain was identified in a study of cytomegalovirus exposure and HLA in healthy donors. Study at large: Sequencing of roughly 180 million T cells in an earlier analysis found 100 million to 140 million unique TCR beta sequences. General study points: Many donors carried some public TCRs, although rarity characterized most TCR sequences. Among TCR beta chains, those listed as cytomegalovirus-associated numbered approximately 150.

Notes on this clone: Its antigen is currently unknown.

Use of 60 Vbeta and 13 Jbeta primers characterized the PCR. Data came from immunoSEQ multiplex PCR; TCRdb stores just in-frame clones and leaves some out. The sample has about 190,000 clones, over 65% seen once; the top ten hold 2.6%. The germline V gene encodes CDR1 SGHRS and CDR2 YFSETQ. Trimming cost V 5 bases and J 0 bases, with 17 bases left between them. This CDR3 has 16 amino acids. The receptor's source is a woman aged 50 to 65 in good health and CMV-seropositive. The sequenced sample was PBMCs. V usage is TRBV5-1 and J usage is TRBJ1-2; possible D gene TRBD1, 6 bases. In DNA form, the CDR3 reads TGCGCCAGCAGAAGTAGCGAGGCAGGGGCTAACTATGGCTACACCTTC. This gives the protein CASRSSEAGANYGYTF. The full variable domain, with the rest looked up from reference TRBV5-1 and TRBJ1-2, is KAGVTQTPRYLIKTRGQQVTLSCSPISGHRSVSWYQQTPGQGLQFLFEYFSETQRNKGNFPGRFSGRQFSNSRSEMNVSTLELGDSALYLCASRSSEAGANYGYTFGSGTRLTVV.